This TCR beta chain is drawn from a study of cytomegalovirus exposure and HLA in healthy donors listed by TCRdb under 2017. About the full investigation: An earlier analysis of approximately 640 of the donors reported approximately 290 Gb of sequence data and some 100 million unique TCR beta sequences from about 180 million T cells. Roughly 300 gigabases of sequencing data and approximately 85 million unique TCR sequences were included in an early release covering several hundred HLA-typed donors. The genetic ancestry cluster associated with self-reported Caucasian donors included 81% of the 398 genotyped donors. The study was designed to test whether signatures of past pathogen exposure could be identified by cataloging public T cell receptors. The study used immunosequencing to profile the T cell repertoires of approximately 640 subjects and linked those repertoires to cytomegalovirus serostatus. A separate validation cohort of more than 100 different subjects was used in addition to the 666-subject first cohort. High-throughput TCR immunosequencing, statistical association of individual TCRs with disease status, and machine learning were combined to predict cytomegalovirus infection status. A later analysis re-analyzed previously published TCR beta repertoires from 650 to 800 donors and added high-resolution HLA genotyping to study TCR occurrence patterns. The later analysis used no new phenotypic data to find candidate immune exposures, relying instead on TCR beta sequences and their occurrence across donors. To decide whether each TCR beta V gene segment behaved as functional or pseudogenic, an earlier analysis of nearly 600 of the donors relied on high-throughput TCR beta sequencing. Alongside the repertoire data, information on donor age, sex, ethnicity and CMV serostatus was compiled. A later genetic analysis took genome-wide SNP genotypes for about 55% of the 666 donors and used that subset as a discovery cohort. All discovery cohort repertoires had been generated using a single sequencing platform. Class I and class II HLA loci were covered by the typing at four-digit resolution. Typing coverage varied by locus: 629-630 donors for A, B, C, DRB1 and DQB1; around 560 for DQA1; 600 to 610 for DPA1; more than 450 for DPB1. Five DR-DQ haplotypes were handled as single units for association and clustering because linkage in the cohort was strong. Among a few hundred genotyped donors of the cohort, an average of 235,054 unique TCR beta nucleotide sequences were sequenced per donor, roughly a sixth of them non-productive. Summary of the overall study and its limitations: According to a later analysis, most CMV-associated TCR beta chains appeared to be HLA-restricted, and the HLA associations seemed to be driven largely by CMV exposure. Because some donors lacked HLA typing at each locus, the association tests relied only on the typed subset. For the cohort, immune exposure information was limited to CMV serostatus. A later analysis found that HLA-associated TCR beta chains were more clonally expanded and had lower generation probabilities than equally common non-associated chains. Over 15 rarely observed V segments, including chromosome 9 orphons, were excluded from the earlier analysis of about 610 of the donors because counts were too low. Because the 87-base-pair reads could not distinguish some IMGT-functional V segments, including TRBV6-2 and TRBV6-3, those segments were excluded. According to the authors, the approach could potentially be generalized to other disease states and immunological phenotypes. Presence/absence analyses assumed roughly uniform sequencing depth across donors, an assumption that may not hold. Across donors, most TCR sequences were observed very rarely, whereas some public TCRs were present in many individuals. In a later analysis, several top co-occurrence clusters were reported to appear linked to parvovirus B19, influenza, CMV and Epstein-Barr virus. According to a later analysis, TCR association rates differed among HLA loci, with DRB1 alleles showing the most associated TCRs and HLA-C alleles showing the fewest. V-gene and J-gene trimming of TCR beta chains was associated with a missense DCLRE1C variant in a later genetic analysis, and the association was replicated in an independent cohort. Cytomegalovirus status was reported to be diagnosed by the classifier with high specificity and sensitivity in both the original and validation cohorts. A cluster of highly shared sequence variants was judged likely to represent a technical artifact of the sequencing pipeline. Strong co-occurrence of HLA alleles, especially DR and DQ, made assigning TCR associations to individual alleles difficult. Linkage disequilibrium might explain the correlated functional status among segregating V segments, but an unknown experimental factor could not be ruled out. Broadly in line with IMGT annotations, most TCR beta V segments showed up in productive rearrangements about 90% or about 30% of the time in an earlier analysis of 587 of the donors. Compared with the roughly 670-donor mean, donors in an Asian-associated ancestry cluster had fewer N-insertions in productive TCRs, according to a later genetic analysis. In this cohort, only TCR beta chains were sequenced, and detectable features were limited by the absence of alpha or paired-chain data. The study gave a list of about 170 TCR beta chains associated with cytomegalovirus. A further reported finding was that TCR beta sequences accurately predicted the HLA-A and HLA-B alleles for most subjects in the first cohort. In a later analysis, 16,951 TCR beta sequences were associated with specific HLA alleles at a false discovery rate of 0.05. In vitro tests confirmed that three of the cytomegalovirus-associated TCR beta chains recognize cytomegalovirus antigens.

The cohort consisted of 666 healthy bone marrow donors. Cohort members were all nominally healthy when sampled, although unrecorded immune exposures were likely present. The donor tested CMV seronegative and was one of the 352 seronegative cohort members. Each donor provided a peripheral blood sample, and peripheral blood mononuclear cells were used for TCR beta sequencing. The Qiagen DNeasy Blood Extraction Kit was used to extract genomic DNA from the blood cell samples. Library method: the immunoSEQ multiplex PCR assay. For the multiplex PCR, a mixture combining 60 forward primers for TCR Vbeta segments and 13 reverse primers for TCR Jbeta segments was used. The CDR3 region of rearranged TCR beta genes was amplified from genomic DNA with a multiplex PCR assay. The amplified TCR beta libraries were sequenced on the Illumina HiSeq System as 87-base-pair reads. Under the source paper's analysis protocol: In a later analysis, tens of millions of unique TCR beta chains were counted across the roughly 670 repertoires, and roughly 11 million of these chains were shared by at least two donors. Raw reads were error-corrected and collapsed into unique sequences with a nearest-neighbor algorithm that merged closely related sequences to remove PCR and sequencing errors. To assign V, D and J gene segments, CDR3 sequences were aligned to IMGT reference sequences. For a sequence to be retained, a match of at least six nucleotides to both a V gene segment and a J gene segment was required. Rearrangements were classified as productive when the CDR3 lacked stop codons and remained in frame with V and J, and all other rearrangements were classified as non-productive. CDR3 was defined according to IMGT convention as the region running from the second conserved V-encoded cysteine to the conserved J-encoded phenylalanine. The earlier analysis of roughly 590 of the donors excluded sequences that lacked an unambiguous match to a single V gene segment. In an earlier analysis of approximately 590 of the donors, a V segment was called functional when productive rearrangements were above 56.7%, and segregating when the standard deviation between donors exceeded 5%. A statistical classification framework was built for diagnosing cytomegalovirus status from the catalog of TCR beta chain sequences. V and J gene assignment, in a later analysis, came from comparing TCR nucleotide sequences with IMGT/GENE-DB human TR gene sequences. In a later analysis, CDR3 sequences and most-parsimonious VDJ recombination scenarios were assigned using the TCRdist pipeline. In a later analysis, each TCR beta chain was defined by its CDR3 amino acid sequence together with its V-gene family, and reads lacking a unique V-gene family were excluded. A later analysis removed 550 to 700 highly shared, low-generation-probability nucleotide sequences to deal with suspected cross-contamination and a sequencing artifact. A later analysis calculated a clonal expansion index for each public chain from normalized within-repertoire ranks of inferred template counts. In a later analysis, generation probabilities were computed with a VDJ recombination model fitted to out-of-frame rearrangements, and the resulting probabilities were checked against IGoR. In a later analysis, TCR-TCR, TCR-HLA and TCR-CMV co-occurrence was scored with hypergeometric tests, and a repertoire-size bias correction was applied to TCR pairs. False discovery rates were estimated in a later analysis by permuting HLA or CMV assignments 20 times. In a later analysis, co-occurring TCRs were grouped with DBSCAN, and TCRdist sequence similarity was added when clustering was performed within HLA-allele-positive subsets. Co-occurrence clustering excluded repertoires with fewer than 30,000 or more than 120,000 public chains, plus five with anomalous nucleotide sharing. What TCRdb holds here is the immuneACCESS table cut down to in-frame rearrangements. Part of the clones is not present; checked against another copy, under half of the missing clones reflect an unresolved V gene, and the others are unexplained. That table supplies the V and J calls and clone size; D and trimming were determined from the DNA. The sample table records tens of thousands of clones; over 60% of these occur just once. The leading ten clones occupy around 4.2% of the sample.

This clone came up many times. The target of this receptor is not known. No per-base quality is available; no much larger clone lies one base away. The same CDR3 can be traced to other DNA sequences in this sample. CDR1 SGHRS and CDR2 YFSETQ were looked up in the germline V gene. The CDR3 goes from the cysteine to the phenylalanine over 14 residues. Here the CDR3 DNA is all that survives: 42 bases in frame from base 1. V has 0 bases trimmed and J has 7 bases trimmed; junction bases matching no gene number 2. Rearrangement joined TRBV5-1 to TRBJ1-2, with 11 junctional bases fitting TRBD1. This TCR was recovered from a man aged 40-50 years in good health and CMV-seronegative. The sequencing input was PBMCs. The DNA is as follows: TGCGCCAGCAGCTTGGCCGGGACAGGGGGTGGCTACACCTTC. It translates to CASSLAGTGGGYTF. Reference TRBV5-1 and TRBJ1-2 genes cover what lies past the CDR3, so the full variable domain is KAGVTQTPRYLIKTRGQQVTLSCSPISGHRSVSWYQQTPGQGLQFLFEYFSETQRNKGNFPGRFSGRQFSNSRSEMNVSTLELGDSALYLCASSLAGTGGGYTFGSGTRLTVV.